The next 31 T cell receptor beta chains were all read from a single sample in a study of Tregs in tolerant kidney transplant recipients. The repertoire was sequenced with immunoSEQ multiplex PCR; TCRdb's copy has only in-frame clones and lacks some. This sample has about 87,000 clones, with roughly 93% found just once. This specimen consisted of CD4+ T cells from blood, obtained before the transplant. The receptors were gathered from a human donor who received a combined kidney and bone marrow transplant.

The chain is built from TRBV6-6 and TRBJ2-5; 7 nucleotides line up with TRBD1. V lost 2 bases, J lost 5 bases, and 11 bases stayed unmatched. The CDR3 is 16 residues long. Germline V gene data show CDR1 as MNHNY and CDR2 as SVGAGI (reference sequence). CDR3: CASSYTNRGRWETQYF. CDR3 sequence (DNA): TGTGCCAGCAGTTACACCAACAGGGGAAGGTGGGAGACCCAGTACTTC.

The chain recombines TRBV5-4 with TRBJ2-5, with 7 bases aligning to TRBD2. CDR1 is SGHNT and CDR2 is YYREEE in the germline V gene (reference sequence). The J segment lost 4 bases and the V segment lost 4 bases, leaving 10 bases of the junction unmatched. The CDR3 loop spans 15 amino acids. The CDR3 protein is CASSPRLAPVETQYF. The CDR3, as DNA: TGTGCCAGCAGCCCGCGACTAGCCCCCGTAGAGACCCAGTACTTC.

The V and J genes are TRBV7-9 and TRBJ2-7; D gene uncertain. Germline CDR1 and CDR2: SEHNR and FQNEAQ (reference sequence). Trimming took 4 bases from V and 0 from J, leaving 10 bases between them. The length of the CDR3 is 14 residues. CDR3 in DNA: TGTGCCAGCAGCTCCGGCGGCCTCTCCTACGAGCAGTACTTC. Translating gives CASSSGGLSYEQYF.

In DNA form, the CDR3 reads TGCGCCAGCAGCAAAGGGACTTCCTACGAGCAGTACTTC. Amino acids: CASSKGTSYEQYF. The chain joins TRBV5-1 to TRBJ2-7; tentatively, D is TRBD2 (6 bases). The V gene lost 4 bases and the J gene lost 1 base, with 9 bases spanning the gap. The CDR3 is 13 residues long. Germline-derived CDR1 and CDR2 are SGHRS and YFSETQ.

A word on this clone: The sample holds other DNA sequences that translate to the same CDR3. The chain carries TRBV11-2 and TRBJ1-6; 9 positions agree with TRBD1. J lost 1 base, V lost 5 bases, and 9 bases had no gene match. The CDR3 consists of 18 residues. Germline CDR1 is SGHAT and CDR2 is FQNNGV. CDR3 protein: CASSPGQGKGSYNSPLHF. The CDR3 region has the DNA TGTGCCAGCAGCCCGGGACAGGGTAAAGGGTCCTATAATTCACCCCTCCACTTT.

The CDR3 DNA reads TGTGCCAGCAGTCCCCGGGGAGGGGCCTACAATGAGCAGTTCTTC. This gives the protein CASSPRGGAYNEQFF. V usage is TRBV6-1 and J usage is TRBJ2-1, with 7 bases lining up with TRBD2. Per the germline V gene, CDR1 is MNHNS and CDR2 is SASEGT. The CDR3 contains 15 residues. The trim removed 5 bases at V and 2 bases at J, leaving 6 bases unmatched.

This clone appeared a single time. The CDR3 loop is CASTTPGTGVSPLHF. The DNA for the CDR3 is TGTGCCAGCACTACCCCCGGGACAGGGGTTTCACCCCTCCACTTT. The V call is TRBV27, the J call TRBJ1-6, with 10 bases identical to TRBD1. V was clipped by 7 bases and J by 9 bases; unmatched bases: 9. CDR3 length equals 15 residues. Germline loops: CDR1 MNHEY, CDR2 SMNVEV (reference sequence).

The table lists this clone with a count of one. The chain has TRBV10-1 and TRBJ2-4, with D possibly TRBD1 on 5 matching bases. Trimming removed 6 bases from V and 1 base from J, with 22 bases in between. The germline CDR1 and CDR2 sequences are WNHNN and SYGVQD (reference sequence). CDR3 length equals 18 residues. This chain's CDR3 is CASRPPPAGIKAKNIQYF. Here the CDR3 DNA reads TGCGCCAGCAGGCCCCCCCCGGCAGGGATCAAGGCCAAAAACATTCAGTACTTC.

This chain uses TRBV27 with TRBJ2-5; no reliable D call. With the DNA end fitting TRBJ2-7 better, the J assignment may be wrong. The CDR3 extends over 14 amino acids. Germline CDR1 reads MNHEY; CDR2 reads SMNVEV (reference sequence). This CDR3 reads CASSHTRSTYEQYF. CDR3 in DNA: TGTGCCAGCTCCCATACCAGGTCTACCTACGAGCAGTACTTC.

The chain employs TRBV9 and TRBJ1-2; possible D gene TRBD1, 6 bases. The CDR3 is 14 amino acids. Trimming shortened V by 0 bases and J by 8 bases, and 14 bases separated the two germline ends. Germline loops: CDR1 SGDLS, CDR2 YYNGEE. The DNA of the CDR3 is TGTGCCAGCAGCGTAGCTGGAAACAGGGTGGGCTACACCTTC. Residues: CASSVAGNRVGYTF.

This clone appeared a few times. This chain connects TRBV6-5 to TRBJ1-6; 7 bases are a match to TRBD1. The CDR3 totals 13 residues. Trimming cost V 5 bases and J 10 bases; bases outside gene matches: 5. Germline loops: CDR1 MNHEY, CDR2 SVGAGI. Here the CDR3 reads CASSRDSESPLHF. In DNA, the CDR3 is TGTGCCAGCAGTCGGGACAGCGAGTCACCCCTCCACTTT.

This chain joins TRBV6-1 and TRBJ1-5; 8 bases agree with TRBD1. CDR1 is MNHNS, CDR2 SASEGT, per germline. The CDR3 sequence is 14 residues long. Trimming cost V 5 bases and J 3 bases; bases outside gene matches: 3. The chain's CDR3 is CASSRGQVNQPQHF. In nucleotides, the CDR3 is TGTGCCAGCAGTCGGGGACAGGTCAATCAGCCCCAGCATTTT.

This chain connects TRBV5-8 to TRBJ1-1; D is uncertain. Trimming took 0 bases from V and 4 from J, leaving 16 bases between them. The germline CDR1 and CDR2 sequences are SGHTS and YDEGEE. The CDR3 length is 16 residues. CDR3 in DNA: TGTGCCAGCAGCTTGGAAGCCAGGCGAGGAGGCACTGAAGCTTTCTTT. Translation: CASSLEARRGGTEAFF.

The chain carries TRBV5-1 and TRBJ1-2; the D is unclear. Germline V gives CDR1 SGHRS, CDR2 YFSETQ. The CDR3 has 15 amino acids. V shed 0 bases and J shed 5 bases, with 14 bases lying between them. The CDR3 bases are TGCGCCAGCAGCTTGGTCGGGGAGAGGCTTTATGGCTACACCTTC. It specifies CASSLVGERLYGYTF.

The chain combines TRBV28 with TRBJ2-7, with 7 bases that match TRBD1. The junction had 13 bases not matched to a gene; V was cut back by 2 bases and J by 6 bases. CDR3 length: 16 amino acids. CDR1 and CDR2 (germline): MDHEN, SYDVKM. CDR3 sequence: CASSLGIGTAFPEQYF. The CDR3 DNA follows: TGTGCCAGCAGTTTAGGGATAGGGACAGCCTTTCCCGAGCAGTACTTC.

The chain uses TRBV11-2 and TRBJ2-5; TRBD2 agrees at 8 bases. Per the germline V gene, CDR1 is SGHAT and CDR2 is FQNNGV. V was pared by 3 bases and J by 5 bases, with 11 bases of the junction left unmatched. This CDR3 is 16 amino acids long. DNA for the CDR3: TGTGCCAGCAGCTTCGGAGCGGGACTAGGTGGGGAGACCCAGTACTTC. Amino acids: CASSFGAGLGGETQYF.

This CDR3 is CAITAGNYGYTF. CDR3 coding DNA: TGTGCCATCACAGCGGGAAACTATGGCTACACCTTC. The chain recombines TRBV10-3 with TRBJ1-2; D is undetermined. The CDR3 length is 12 residues. CDR1 is ENHRY, CDR2 SYGVKD, per germline. Trimming stripped 7 bases from V and 2 bases from J, with 8 bases between.

In nucleotides, the CDR3 is TGTGCCAGCAGCTTAGAGCGACAGGGGAAAACTGGGGCCAACGTCCTGACTTTC. It codes for CASSLERQGKTGANVLTF. The chain employs TRBV11-3 and TRBJ2-6, with 8 bases that match TRBD1. Germline V gene lookup returns CDR1 SGHNT and CDR2 YENEEA. The V segment lost 0 bases and the J segment 2 bases; nucleotides outside the gene matches: 6. This CDR3 is 18 amino acids long.

The chain recombines TRBV7-2 with TRBJ2-2; the match to TRBD1 covers 8 bases. V lost 10 bases and J lost 3; bases outside the gene matches: 10. This CDR3 comprises 15 residues. In germline, CDR1 is SGHTA, CDR2 FQGNSA. CDR3 loop: CATQLQGGYTGELFF. The CDR3 nucleotides read TGTGCCACCCAATTACAGGGGGGATACACCGGGGAGCTGTTTTTT.

The chain employs TRBV7-9 and TRBJ2-5; 10 bases are shared with TRBD2. The V gene's germline CDR1 is SEHNR and CDR2 FQNEAQ (reference sequence). V gave up 5 bases and J gave up 5 bases; unmatched junction bases: 20. The CDR3 extends over 19 amino acids. The CDR3 is CASSHQQPQRGGRRETQYF. The CDR3, as DNA: TGTGCCAGCAGCCACCAACAACCTCAGCGGGGGGGCCGGCGGGAGACCCAGTACTTC.

The genes are TRBV11-3 and TRBJ2-4; D may be TRBD2 (7 bases). The CDR3 contains 20 residues. Germline V gives CDR1 SGHNT, CDR2 YENEEA. Trimming shortened V by 1 base and J by 2 bases, and 24 bases separated the two germline ends. The DNA of the CDR3 is TGTGCCAGCAGCTTAGGGCCCTTAGGGGGGGGGATAACTACCAAAAACATTCAGTACTTC. It translates to CASSLGPLGGGITTKNIQYF.

CDR3 coding DNA: TGTGCCAGCAGCTTAGAATTAGGAGGGGCCTACGAGCAGTACTTC. Its protein is CASSLELGGAYEQYF. The V and J genes are TRBV7-9 and TRBJ2-7, with a weak D call TRBD2 (6 bases). Trimming pared 1 base from V and 2 bases from J, leaving 12 bases between. Per germline, CDR1 SEHNR and CDR2 FQNEAQ (reference sequence). CDR3 length equals 15 residues.

This chain connects TRBV2 to TRBJ2-7, with 10 bases identical to TRBD2. Germline CDR1 SNHLY, CDR2 FYNNEI. The CDR3 totals 15 residues. With V trimmed by 4 bases and J by 3 bases, 6 bases remained unmatched. This CDR3 is CASSVGGTSVYEQYF. The CDR3 DNA reads as TGTGCCAGCAGTGTCGGCGGGACTAGCGTCTACGAGCAGTACTTC. Filled out from reference TRBV2 and TRBJ2-7, the complete variable domain reads EPEVTQTPSHQVTQMGQEVILRCVPISNHLYFYWYRQILGQKVEFLVSFYNNEISEKSEIFDDQFSVERPDGSNFTLKIRSTKLEDSAMYFCASSVGGTSVYEQYFGPGTRLTVT.

The chain uses TRBV9 and TRBJ1-2, with TRBD1 as a possible D gene (6 bases). Looked up from germline, CDR1 is SGDLS and CDR2 is YYNGEE. The length of the CDR3 is 15 residues. V gave up 1 base and J gave up 4 bases, with 14 bases separating them. The CDR3 loop reads CASSVSPQGPYGYTF. CDR3 bases: TGTGCCAGCAGCGTAAGCCCTCAGGGGCCCTATGGCTACACCTTC.

This rearrangement joins TRBV6-6 to TRBJ2-5; D is undetermined. The CDR3 spans 15 residues. Trimming pared 1 base from V and 1 base from J, leaving 10 bases between. From germline, CDR1 is MNHNY and CDR2 SVGAGI (reference sequence). In DNA form, the CDR3 reads TGTGCCAGCAGTTACTTCGGCGGCGCCCAAGAGACCCAGTACTTC. Translated: CASSYFGGAQETQYF.

This chain connects TRBV29-1 to TRBJ1-2; D is unresolved. The CDR3 consists of 11 residues. The germline gives CDR1 SQVTM, CDR2 ANQGSEA. Trimming shortened V by 3 bases and J by 6 bases, and 8 bases separated the two germline ends. The CDR3, as DNA: TGCAGCGTTGACCCAATTGATGGCTACACCTTC. As protein: CSVDPIDGYTF.

This chain connects TRBV7-9 to TRBJ1-6, with 7 bases that match TRBD1. CDR1 SEHNR and CDR2 FQNEAQ come from the germline V gene (reference sequence). V lost 5 bases to trimming and J lost 9 bases; unmatched junction nucleotides: 7. The CDR3 is 14 amino acids. CDR3 in DNA: TGTGCCAGCAGCATCCGTGACAGGGCTTCACCCCTCCACTTT. Encoded protein: CASSIRDRASPLHF.

The rearrangement uses TRBV5-4 and TRBJ1-1; 7 bases line up with TRBD1. The CDR3 covers 16 residues. Germline V gene lookup returns CDR1 SGHNT and CDR2 YYREEE (reference sequence). V trimming: 0 bases; J trimming: 5 bases; junction bases outside the gene matches: 10. The CDR3 nucleotides read TGTGCCAGCAGCTTGGGCCCAACAGGGGTACCGACTGAAGCTTTCTTT. Translation: CASSLGPTGVPTEAFF.

This clone was found once. The genes are TRBV12-5 and TRBJ1-2; TRBD1 aligns across 10 bases. Germline V CDR1 and CDR2: LGHNT, FRNRAP. CDR3 size: 16 residues. The V segment lost 5 bases and the J segment 7 bases; nucleotides outside the gene matches: 13. In nucleotides, the CDR3 is TGTGCTAGTGGTCCTGACAGGGGGCGCACAAGGTTTGGCTACACCTTC. As protein: CASGPDRGRTRFGYTF.

The chain couples TRBV4-2 to TRBJ2-1, with 10 nucleotides matching TRBD1. Germline assignment: CDR1 LGHNA and CDR2 YNFKEQ. Trimming took 6 bases from V and 3 from J; bases not matched to a gene: 14. The length of the CDR3 is 18 residues. The CDR3 protein is CASRHRGSGTGDYNEQFF. CDR3 DNA sequence: TGTGCCAGCAGGCACAGGGGGTCCGGGACAGGGGACTACAATGAGCAGTTCTTC.

The rearrangement uses TRBV29-1 and TRBJ1-2; 10 nucleotides match TRBD1. V lost 7 bases to trimming and J lost 4 bases; unmatched junction nucleotides: 6. The CDR3 has 13 amino acids. Looked up from germline, CDR1 is SQVTM and CDR2 is ANQGSEA. CDR3 loop: CSADRGRSYGYTF. Written as DNA, the CDR3 is TGCAGCGCAGACAGGGGGCGAAGCTATGGCTACACCTTC. The whole variable domain, remainder taken from reference TRBV29-1 and TRBJ1-2, is SAVISQKPSRDICQRGTSLTIQCQVDSQVTMMFWYRQQPGQSLTLIATANQGSEATYESGFVIDKFPISRPNLTFSTLTVSNMSPEDSSIYLCSADRGRSYGYTFGSGTRLTVV.